Each of the 29 T cell receptor beta chains below was sequenced from the same sample in a study of T cells in Graves' hyperthyroidism and ophthalmopathy. Amplified regions were TCR beta CDR3 sequences from RNA transcripts. HTBI primers were employed in a first-round RT-PCR of the TCR CDR3. Via MiXCR, TCRdb re-called the multiplex PCR reads, giving one row per CDR3 protein. The sample comprises fewer than 650,000 distinct CDR3 sequences, about 45% of which are singletons, and roughly 45% rests with the top ten. The sequenced sample was peripheral blood or thyroid tissue (not recorded which). The origin of the receptors is an adult woman with Graves' disease, either hyperthyroidism or ophthalmopathy (not recorded which).

The chain is built from TRBV7-9 and TRBJ1-1; TRBD1 agrees at 10 bases. Germline V gene sequence: CDR1 SEHNR, CDR2 FQNEAQ (reference sequence). The CDR3 covers 14 residues. V was pared by 4 bases and J by 11 bases, with 10 bases of the junction left unmatched. The CDR3 nucleotides read TGTGCCAGCAGCTACGAACGACAGGGGGCCTCTGCTTTCTTT. Protein product: CASSYERQGASAFF.

A word on this clonotype: Given a much more abundant clone one base away, this may be a read error. The V and J genes are TRBV10-3 and TRBJ1-2; tentative D call: TRBD1 (5 bases). Per germline, CDR1 ENHRY and CDR2 SYGVKD. V dropped 3 bases and J dropped 4 bases, with 15 bases sitting between them. This CDR3 has 15 residues. CDR3 loop: CAISDSPGTAYGYTF. The CDR3 DNA reads as TGTGCCATCAGTGACTCCCCCGGGACCGCCTATGGCTACACCTTC.

This chain uses TRBV12-3 or TRBV12-4 with TRBJ1-5, with TRBD1 identical over 8 bases. The CDR3 totals 16 residues. V lost 8 bases to trimming and J lost 7 bases; unmatched junction nucleotides: 16. The CDR3 here is CASGSHGQGVGQPQHF. The CDR3 region has the DNA TGTGCCAGCGGCTCACATGGACAGGGAGTAGGCCAGCCCCAGCATTTT.

The genes are TRBV2 and TRBJ2-7; 7 positions agree with TRBD1. The V gene's germline CDR1 is SNHLY and CDR2 FYNNEI. V lost 7 bases to trimming and J lost 2 bases; unmatched junction nucleotides: 5. This CDR3 contains 13 residues. CDR3 region: CASKDRSAYEQYF. Here the CDR3 DNA reads TGTGCCAGCAAGGACAGGAGTGCCTACGAGCAGTACTTC.

The chain uses TRBV7-2 and TRBJ1-6; the match to TRBD1 covers 10 bases. The CDR3 length is 16 residues. With 3 bases clipped from V and 4 bases from J, the junction kept 3 bases outside the gene matches. Germline-derived CDR1 and CDR2 are SGHTA and FQGNSA. The CDR3 DNA is TGTGCCAGCAGCTTTGACAGGGGGCCGTATAATTCACCCCTCCACTTT. This encodes CASSFDRGPYNSPLHF.

The CDR3 is CSARRLGDDGYTF. In DNA form, the CDR3 reads TGCAGTGCTAGGCGTTTGGGGGACGATGGCTACACCTTC. The V call is TRBV20-1, the J call TRBJ1-2; perhaps TRBD1 as D (5 bases). The germline V gene encodes CDR1 DFQATT and CDR2 SNEGSKA (reference sequence). V lost 3 bases, J lost 6 bases, and 14 bases lay in between. This CDR3 has 13 residues.

CDR3 protein: CASSQTGQGNHEQYF. CDR3 nucleotides: TGTGCCAGCAGCCAGACTGGACAGGGTAATCACGAGCAGTACTTC. The V call is TRBV7-3, the J call TRBJ2-7; the match to TRBD1 covers 8 bases. Per germline, CDR1 SGHTA and CDR2 FQGTGA. With V trimmed by 5 bases and J by 5 bases, 11 bases remained unmatched. The CDR3 sequence is 15 residues long.

About this clonotype itself: A read error is likely, as this CDR3 ends without the conserved phenylalanine or tryptophan. V usage is TRBV10-2 and J usage is TRBJ1-5; D uncertain. The V gene's germline CDR1 is WSHSY and CDR2 SAAADI. The CDR3 runs 12 residues. V was clipped by 4 bases and J by 7 bases, with 8 bases between them. The CDR3 nucleotides read TGCGCCAGCAGTGTCGGTTGGCAGCCCCAGCATTCT. Encoded protein: CASSVGWQPQHS.

This clonotype was recorded at least ten times. The genes are TRBV12-3 or TRBV12-4 and TRBJ1-4; 8 positions match TRBD1. The CDR3 covers 15 residues. Trimming at V came to 5 bases and at J to 9 bases, leaving 11 bases not matched to a gene. CDR3 in DNA: TGTGCCAGCAGTCCCCTAGGACAGGGAGTACAAAAACTGTTTTTT. As protein: CASSPLGQGVQKLFF.

The gene calls are TRBV27 and TRBJ1-2; TRBD1 is a possible D gene (5 bases). The length of the CDR3 is 14 residues. V gave up 0 bases and J gave up 9 bases, with 14 bases separating them. The germline gives CDR1 MNHEY, CDR2 SMNVEV (reference sequence). CDR3 region: CASSLSSGTLRYTF. The CDR3 DNA reads as TGTGCCAGCAGTTTATCTTCCGGGACCCTACGCTACACCTTC.

About this clonotype itself: Germline and junction disagree at one end, which may indicate a read error. The rearrangement uses TRBV12-3 or TRBV12-4 and TRBJ1-2, with 8 bases aligning to TRBD1. The CDR3 contains 10 residues. The CDR3 DNA reads as TGTGCCAGCAGCGACAGGGGCCCGGGCTTC. This sequence encodes CASSDRGPGF.

This clonotype appeared many times. The genes are TRBV7-2 and TRBJ1-1, with D hard to call. The CDR3 runs 16 residues. Germline V lookup: CDR1 SGHTA, CDR2 FQGNSA. Trimming took 5 bases from V and 7 from J, leaving 23 bases between them. The CDR3, as DNA: TGTGCCAGCAGCCGTACCACCGGCACGGGTGGGTATGAAGCTTTCTTT. Translation gives CASSRTTGTGGYEAFF. Supplemented by reference TRBV7-2 and TRBJ1-1, the full variable domain reads GAGVSQSPSNKVTEKGKDVELRCDPISGHTALYWYRQSLGQGLEFLIYFQGNSAPDKSGLPSDRFSAERTGGSVSTLTIQRTQQEDSAVYLCASSRTTGTGGYEAFFGQGTRLTVV.

As regards this clonotype: At one end the junction does not follow the germline gene, possibly because of a read error. The chain recombines TRBV5-6 with TRBJ1-1; D ambiguous. The CDR3 loop spans 13 amino acids. Per the germline V gene, CDR1 is SGHDT and CDR2 is YYEEEE. The CDR3 here is CASSQVPGTEAFF. Written as DNA, the CDR3 is TGCGCCAGCAGCCAAGTTCCGGGCACTGAAGCTTTCTTT.

In regard to this clonotype: It may be a read error: a sequence one base away is much more abundant. The CDR3 here is CASSRSVEAFF. The CDR3 bases are TGTGCCAGCAGTCGGTCAGTTGAAGCTTTCTTT. The chain is built from TRBV6-6 and TRBJ1-1; D remains unclear. V lost 5 bases and J 7 bases, leaving 8 bases between the germline ends. The CDR3 is 11 residues long. The germline gives CDR1 MNHNY, CDR2 SVGAGI (reference sequence).

The chain carries TRBV3-1 and TRBJ1-4, with 7 bases aligning to TRBD1. V dropped 2 bases and J dropped 4; count of bases not matched to a gene: 4. This CDR3 contains 15 residues. The V gene's germline CDR1 is LGHDT and CDR2 YNNKEL (reference sequence). CDR3 nucleotides: TGTGCCAGCAGCCAAATGACAGGGTATAATGAAAAACTGTTTTTT. This sequence encodes CASSQMTGYNEKLFF. Drawing the rest from reference TRBV3-1 and TRBJ1-4, the complete variable domain is DTAVSQTPKYLVTQMGNDKSIKCEQNLGHDTMYWYKQDSKKFLKIMFSYNNKELIINETVPNRFSPKSPDKAHLNLHINSLELGDSAVYFCASSQMTGYNEKLFFGSGTQLSVL.

J is TRBJ2-5 and V is TRBV19; D is uncertain. Germline values: CDR1 LNHDA, CDR2 SQIVND (reference sequence). Between the trimmed V and J ends, which lost 7 bases and 2 bases, there was a span of 14 bases. There are 14 residues in the CDR3. In DNA, the CDR3 is TGTGCCAGTAAGACGCAAACCTTACAAGAGACCCAGTACTTC. Its protein is CASKTQTLQETQYF.

The chain carries TRBV6-2 or TRBV6-3 and TRBJ2-6, with D perhaps TRBD1 (5 bases). The germline V gene has CDR1 MNHEY and CDR2 SVGEGT. The CDR3 has 17 residues. V was clipped by 2 bases and J by 0 bases, with 11 bases between them. CDR3 bases: TGTGCCAGCAGTTACCCAGGGCTTCGCTCTGGGGCCAACGTCCTGACTTTC. Protein sequence: CASSYPGLRSGANVLTF.

There are many counts of this clonotype. This chain links TRBV6-5 with TRBJ1-6; a weak D match, TRBD1 (5 bases). V lost 6 bases, J lost 10 bases, and 16 bases lay in between. The germline V gene has CDR1 MNHEY and CDR2 SVGAGI. The CDR3 extends over 14 amino acids. The CDR3 DNA follows: TGTGCCAGCAGCCTGTTGGGGGTGAGGTCACCCCTCCACTTT. Amino acid sequence: CASSLLGVRSPLHF.

This clonotype was seen more than once but under ten times. The chain uses TRBV6-5 and TRBJ2-7, with 9 bases aligning to TRBD2. The CDR3 spans 13 residues. The V gene's germline CDR1 is MNHEY and CDR2 SVGAGI. V lost 5 bases to trimming and J lost 9 bases; unmatched junction nucleotides: 8. This CDR3 is CASSDLAGFGQYF. The CDR3 DNA sequence: TGTGCCAGCAGTGACCTAGCGGGATTCGGGCAGTACTTC.

There are many counts of this clonotype. This chain links TRBV29-1 with TRBJ1-2; 9 bases fit TRBD1. The germline gives CDR1 SQVTM, CDR2 ANQGSEA. V lost 2 bases and J lost 8; bases outside the gene matches: 6. The CDR3 is 13 residues long. CDR3 sequence reads: CSVERDRARGYTF. The CDR3 DNA reads as TGCAGCGTTGAAAGGGACAGGGCGAGGGGCTACACCTTC.

The rearrangement joins TRBV7-8 to TRBJ2-5; D is possibly TRBD1 (5 bases). V gave up 1 base and J gave up 0 bases, with 12 bases separating them. There are 16 residues in the CDR3. The germline CDR1 and CDR2 sequences are SGHVS and FQNEAQ. The DNA of the CDR3 is TGTGCCAGCAGCTTAGGGGGCTGGGCCGACCAAGAGACCCAGTACTTC. It translates to CASSLGGWADQETQYF. The full variable domain, its missing parts supplied by reference TRBV7-8 and TRBJ2-5, is GAGVSQSPRYKVAKRGQDVALRCDPISGHVSLFWYQQALGQGPEFLTYFQNEAQLDKSGLPSDRFFAERPEGSVSTLKIQRTQQEDSAVYLCASSLGGWADQETQYFGPGTRLLVL.

Comments on this clonotype: A much larger clonotype is one base distant, so this may be a read error. V and J are TRBV7-8 and TRBJ1-2, with D maybe TRBD1 (5 bases). The CDR3 is made up of 17 amino acids. V lost 6 bases and J lost 4, with 24 bases in between. Germline V gene data show CDR1 as SGHVS and CDR2 as FQNEAQ. The CDR3 protein is CASSRQSGEGRSYGYTF. The CDR3 DNA is TGTGCCAGCAGTCGACAGAGCGGGGAGGGAAGAAGCTATGGCTACACCTTC.

The chain combines TRBV20-1 with TRBJ1-2; D might be TRBD1 (5 bases). The CDR3 sequence is 14 residues long. V was pared by 6 bases and J by 4 bases, with 18 bases between. Germline-derived CDR1 and CDR2 are DFQATT and SNEGSKA (reference sequence). The CDR3 sequence: CSATPHRPVYGYTF. CDR3 coding DNA: TGCAGTGCAACTCCTCACAGGCCCGTCTATGGCTACACCTTC.

As to this clonotype: Because the CDR3 is missing its conserved closing phenylalanine or tryptophan, this is likely a read error. No DNA is shown, since the ends of the CDR3 on it are uncertain; the CDR3 is the one TCRdb lists. CDR3 in amino acids: CASSGRDRVY. This chain uses TRBV9 with TRBJ1-4; the table calls TRBD1, which could not be checked here. The germline gives CDR1 SGDLS, CDR2 YYNGEE. The CDR3 length equals 10 residues, ends included.

This rearrangement joins TRBV2 to TRBJ2-5, with TRBD1 as a possible D gene (6 bases). There are 16 residues in the CDR3. From germline, CDR1 is SNHLY and CDR2 FYNNEI. Trimming took off 3 bases at V and 5 bases at J, with 19 bases between the two ends. The CDR3 loop reads CASSDFGGPGAETQYF. The CDR3 region has the DNA TGTGCCAGCAGTGATTTTGGGGGCCCTGGGGCGGAGACCCAGTACTTC.

This clonotype came up many times. The chain has TRBV2 and TRBJ1-1; D is unresolved. This CDR3 has 13 residues. Germline V lookup: CDR1 SNHLY, CDR2 FYNNEI. Trimming cost V 3 bases and J 5 bases, with 10 bases left between them. Here the CDR3 reads CASSDGPGTEAFF. The DNA of the CDR3 is TGTGCCAGCAGTGATGGGCCGGGGACTGAAGCTTTCTTT.

Many counts were recorded for this clonotype. J is TRBJ1-5 and V is TRBV9, with D possibly being TRBD1 (5 bases). CDR3 length equals 15 residues. Germline CDR1 is SGDLS and CDR2 is YYNGEE. The V gene lost 0 bases and the J gene lost 3 bases, with 10 bases spanning the gap. CDR3 sequence reads: CASSVGEGINQPQHF. CDR3 sequence (DNA): TGTGCCAGCAGCGTAGGGGAGGGGATCAATCAGCCCCAGCATTTT.

Many counts were recorded for this clonotype. The gene calls are TRBV19 and TRBJ1-4; D remains unclear. This CDR3 region has 13 residues. The V end lost 3 bases, the J end lost 10 bases, and 12 bases lay between the germline ends. Germline V CDR1 and CDR2: LNHDA, SQIVND (reference sequence). Written as DNA, the CDR3 is TGTGCCAGTAGTATTGGGCCATTCGGAAAACTGTTTTTT. Its protein product is CASSIGPFGKLFF.

The chain has TRBV10-2 and TRBJ2-3; D remains ambiguous. Germline assignment: CDR1 WSHSY and CDR2 SAAADI. The CDR3 runs 12 residues. Trimming stripped 6 bases from V and 6 bases from J, with 10 bases between. The DNA of the CDR3 is TGCGCCAGCAGCATTAGTTCCGATACGCAGTATTTT. Translated: CASSISSDTQYF.